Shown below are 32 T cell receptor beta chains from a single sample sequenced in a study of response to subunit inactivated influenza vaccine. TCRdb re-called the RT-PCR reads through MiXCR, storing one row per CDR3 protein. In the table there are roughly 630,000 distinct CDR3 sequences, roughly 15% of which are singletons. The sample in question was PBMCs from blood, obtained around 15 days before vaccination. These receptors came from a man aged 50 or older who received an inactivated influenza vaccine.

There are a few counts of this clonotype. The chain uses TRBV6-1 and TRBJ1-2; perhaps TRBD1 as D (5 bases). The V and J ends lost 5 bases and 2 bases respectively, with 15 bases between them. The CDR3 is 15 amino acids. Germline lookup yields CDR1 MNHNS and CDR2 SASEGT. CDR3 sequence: CASSTPRGPNYGYTF. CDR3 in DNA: TGTGCCAGCAGTACCCCTAGGGGACCGAACTATGGCTACACCTTC.

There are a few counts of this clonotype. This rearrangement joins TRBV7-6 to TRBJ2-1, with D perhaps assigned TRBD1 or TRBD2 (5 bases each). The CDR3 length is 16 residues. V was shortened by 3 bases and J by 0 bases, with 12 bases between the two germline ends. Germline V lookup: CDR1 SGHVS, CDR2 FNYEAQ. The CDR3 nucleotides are TGTGCCAGCAGCTTTGGGGGTGCCAGCTCCTACAATGAGCAGTTCTTC. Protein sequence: CASSFGGASSYNEQFF.

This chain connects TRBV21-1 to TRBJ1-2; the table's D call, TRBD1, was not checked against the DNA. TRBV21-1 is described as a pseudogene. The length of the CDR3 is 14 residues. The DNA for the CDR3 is TGTGCCAGCAGCAAAGCGAGGGGTCCATATGGCTACACCTTC. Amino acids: CASSKARGPYGYTF.

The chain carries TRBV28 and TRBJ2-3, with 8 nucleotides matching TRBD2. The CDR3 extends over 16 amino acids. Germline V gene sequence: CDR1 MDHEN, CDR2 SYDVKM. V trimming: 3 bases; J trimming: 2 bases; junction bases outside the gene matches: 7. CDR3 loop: CASSFSAGGFTDTQYF. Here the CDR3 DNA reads TGTGCCAGCAGTTTTTCGGCGGGAGGTTTCACAGATACGCAGTATTTT.

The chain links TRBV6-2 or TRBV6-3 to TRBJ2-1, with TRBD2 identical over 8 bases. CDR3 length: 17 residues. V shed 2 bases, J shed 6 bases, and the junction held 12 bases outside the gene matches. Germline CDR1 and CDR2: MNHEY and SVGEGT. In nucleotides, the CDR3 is TGTGCCAGCAGTTACCCGAGGAGGCTAGCGGGCCTCAATGAGCAGTTCTTC. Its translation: CASSYPRRLAGLNEQFF.

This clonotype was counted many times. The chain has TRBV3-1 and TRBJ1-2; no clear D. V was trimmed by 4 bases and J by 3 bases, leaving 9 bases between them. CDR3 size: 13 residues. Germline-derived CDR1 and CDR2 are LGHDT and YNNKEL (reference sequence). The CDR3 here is CASSRAMDYGYTF. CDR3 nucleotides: TGTGCCAGCAGCCGCGCCATGGACTATGGCTACACCTTC.

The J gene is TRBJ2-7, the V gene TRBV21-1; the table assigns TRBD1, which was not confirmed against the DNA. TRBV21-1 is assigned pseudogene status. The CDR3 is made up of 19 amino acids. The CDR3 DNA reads TGTGCCAGCAGCAAAGCGCTTTTTTTATTGGACAGGGGGAACCACGAGCAGTACTTC. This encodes CASSKALFLLDRGNHEQYF.

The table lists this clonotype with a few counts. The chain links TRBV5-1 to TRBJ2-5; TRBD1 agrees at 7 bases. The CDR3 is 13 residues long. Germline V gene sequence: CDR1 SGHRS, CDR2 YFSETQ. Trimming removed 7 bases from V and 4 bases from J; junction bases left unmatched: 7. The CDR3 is CASALWDRETQYF. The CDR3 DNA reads TGCGCCAGCGCCCTGTGGGACAGAGAGACCCAGTACTTC.

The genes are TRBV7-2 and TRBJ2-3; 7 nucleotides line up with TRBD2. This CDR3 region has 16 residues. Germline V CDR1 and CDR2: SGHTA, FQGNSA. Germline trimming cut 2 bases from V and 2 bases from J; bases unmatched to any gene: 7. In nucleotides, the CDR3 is TGTGCCAGCAGCTTAACCCGCGGGACTACCACAGATACGCAGTATTTT. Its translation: CASSLTRGTTTDTQYF. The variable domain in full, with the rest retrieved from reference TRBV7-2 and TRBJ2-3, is GAGVSQSPSNKVTEKGKDVELRCDPISGHTALYWYRQSLGQGLEFLIYFQGNSAPDKSGLPSDRFSAERTGGSVSTLTIQRTQQEDSAVYLCASSLTRGTTTDTQYFGPGTRLTVL.

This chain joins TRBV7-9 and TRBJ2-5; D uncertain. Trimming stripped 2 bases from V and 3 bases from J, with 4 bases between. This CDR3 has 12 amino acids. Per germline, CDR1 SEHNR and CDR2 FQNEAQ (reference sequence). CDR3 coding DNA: TGTGCCAGCAGCTTATATGAAGAGACCCAGTACTTC. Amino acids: CASSLYEETQYF. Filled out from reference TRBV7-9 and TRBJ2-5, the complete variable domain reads DTGVSQNPRHKITKRGQNVTFRCDPISEHNRLYWYRQTLGQGPEFLTYFQNEAQLEKSRLLSDRFSAERPKGSFSTLEIQRTEQGDSAMYLCASSLYEETQYFGPGTRLLVL.

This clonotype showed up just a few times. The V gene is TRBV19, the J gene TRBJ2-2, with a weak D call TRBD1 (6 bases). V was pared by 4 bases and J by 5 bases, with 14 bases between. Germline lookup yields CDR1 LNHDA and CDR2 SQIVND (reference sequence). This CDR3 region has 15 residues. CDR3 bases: TGTGCCAGTAGTAGGACCGGGACACCAACCGGGGAGCTGTTTTTT. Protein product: CASSRTGTPTGELFF.

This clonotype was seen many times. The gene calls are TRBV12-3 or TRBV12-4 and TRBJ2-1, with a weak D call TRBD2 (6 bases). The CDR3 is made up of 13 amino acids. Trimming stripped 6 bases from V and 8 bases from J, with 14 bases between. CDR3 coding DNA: TGTGCCAGCAGGTCCGGGGGAGGATATGAGCAGTTCTTC. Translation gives CASRSGGGYEQFF.

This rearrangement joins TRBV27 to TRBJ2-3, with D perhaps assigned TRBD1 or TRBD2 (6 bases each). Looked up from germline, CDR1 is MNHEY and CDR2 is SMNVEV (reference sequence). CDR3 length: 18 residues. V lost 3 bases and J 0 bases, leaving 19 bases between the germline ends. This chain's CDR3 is CASSFSIGGPPSTDTQYF. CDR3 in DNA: TGTGCCAGCAGTTTCTCCATCGGGGGCCCACCTAGCACAGATACGCAGTATTTT.

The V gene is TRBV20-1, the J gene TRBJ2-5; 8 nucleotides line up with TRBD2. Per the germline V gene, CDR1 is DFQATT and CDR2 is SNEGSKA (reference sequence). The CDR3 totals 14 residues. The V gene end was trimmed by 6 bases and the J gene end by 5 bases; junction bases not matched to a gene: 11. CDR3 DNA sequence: TGCAGTGCAGCCGGTGGGCGGGAGGCCGAGACCCAGTACTTC. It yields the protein CSAAGGREAETQYF.

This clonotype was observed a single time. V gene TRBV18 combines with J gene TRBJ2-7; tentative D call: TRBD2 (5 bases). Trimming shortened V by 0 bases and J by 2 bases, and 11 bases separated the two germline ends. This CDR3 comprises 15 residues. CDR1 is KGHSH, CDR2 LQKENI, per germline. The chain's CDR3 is CASSPPGFGAYEQYF. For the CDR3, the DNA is TGTGCCAGCTCACCACCGGGCTTCGGGGCCTACGAGCAGTACTTC.

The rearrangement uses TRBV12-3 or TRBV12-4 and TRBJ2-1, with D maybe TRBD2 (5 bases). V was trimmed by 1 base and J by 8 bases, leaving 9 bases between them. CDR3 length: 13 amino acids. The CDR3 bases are TGTGCCAGCAGTTTAGGAGGGCCAGATGAGCAGTTCTTC. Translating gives CASSLGGPDEQFF.

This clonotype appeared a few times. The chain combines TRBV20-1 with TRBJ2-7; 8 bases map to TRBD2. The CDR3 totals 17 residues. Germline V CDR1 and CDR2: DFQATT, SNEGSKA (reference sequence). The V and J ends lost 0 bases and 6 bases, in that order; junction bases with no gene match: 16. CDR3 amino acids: CSARDPWGSGAPCEQYF. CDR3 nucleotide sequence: TGCAGTGCTAGAGATCCTTGGGGTAGCGGGGCCCCCTGCGAGCAGTACTTC.

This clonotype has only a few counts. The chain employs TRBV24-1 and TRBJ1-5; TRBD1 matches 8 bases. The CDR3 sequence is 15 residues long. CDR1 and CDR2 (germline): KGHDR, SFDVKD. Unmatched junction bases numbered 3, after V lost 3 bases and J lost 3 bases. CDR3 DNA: TGTGCCACCAGTGATAGGACAGGGCCCAATCAGCCCCAGCATTTT. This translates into CATSDRTGPNQPQHF.

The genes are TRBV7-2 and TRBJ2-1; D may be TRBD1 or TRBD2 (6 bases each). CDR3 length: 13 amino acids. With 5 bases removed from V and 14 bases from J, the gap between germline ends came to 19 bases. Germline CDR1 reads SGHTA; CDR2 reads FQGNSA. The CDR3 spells CASSQQSRGQEFF. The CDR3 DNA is TGTGCCAGCAGCCAACAAAGCCGGGGGCAGGAGTTCTTC.

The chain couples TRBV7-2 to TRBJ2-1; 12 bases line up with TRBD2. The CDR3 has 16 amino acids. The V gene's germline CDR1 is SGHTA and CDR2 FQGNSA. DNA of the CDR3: TGTGCGAACAGACTAGCGGGAGCCGGGGGGTCTCATGAGCAGTTCTTC. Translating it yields CANRLAGAGGSHEQFF.

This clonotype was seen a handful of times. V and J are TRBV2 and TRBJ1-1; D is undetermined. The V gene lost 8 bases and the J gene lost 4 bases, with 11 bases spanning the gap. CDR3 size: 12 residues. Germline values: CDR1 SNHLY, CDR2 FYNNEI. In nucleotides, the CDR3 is TGTGCCAGCTCGACACGGTCCACTGAAGCTTTCTTT. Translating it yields CASSTRSTEAFF. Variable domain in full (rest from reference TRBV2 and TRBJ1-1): EPEVTQTPSHQVTQMGQEVILRCVPISNHLYFYWYRQILGQKVEFLVSFYNNEISEKSEIFDDQFSVERPDGSNFTLKIRSTKLEDSAMYFCASSTRSTEAFFGQGTRLTVV.

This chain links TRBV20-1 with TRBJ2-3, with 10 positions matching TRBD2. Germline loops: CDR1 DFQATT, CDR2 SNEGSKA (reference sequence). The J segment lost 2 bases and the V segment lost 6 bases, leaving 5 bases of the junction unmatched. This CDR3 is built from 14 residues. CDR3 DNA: TGCAGTGCCATCGGACTAGCGGCCACAGATACGCAGTATTTT. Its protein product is CSAIGLAATDTQYF.

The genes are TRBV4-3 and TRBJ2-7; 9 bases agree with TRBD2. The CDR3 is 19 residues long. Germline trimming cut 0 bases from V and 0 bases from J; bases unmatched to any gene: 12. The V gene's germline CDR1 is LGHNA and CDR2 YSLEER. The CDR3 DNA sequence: TGCGCCAGCAGCCAAGAACACTCGCCTAGCGGGATCAACTCCTACGAGCAGTACTTC. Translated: CASSQEHSPSGINSYEQYF.

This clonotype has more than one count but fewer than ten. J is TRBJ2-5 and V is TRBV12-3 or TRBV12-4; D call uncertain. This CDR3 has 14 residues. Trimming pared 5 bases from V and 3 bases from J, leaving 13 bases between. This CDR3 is CASSRMGGKETQYF. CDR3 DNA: TGTGCCAGCAGTAGGATGGGCGGTAAAGAGACCCAGTACTTC.

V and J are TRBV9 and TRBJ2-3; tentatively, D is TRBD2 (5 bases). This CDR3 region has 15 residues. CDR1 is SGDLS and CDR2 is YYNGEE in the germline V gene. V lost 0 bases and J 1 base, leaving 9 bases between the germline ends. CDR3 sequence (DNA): TGTGCCAGCAGCGTAGAGAGCGGTCGCACAGATACGCAGTATTTT. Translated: CASSVESGRTDTQYF.

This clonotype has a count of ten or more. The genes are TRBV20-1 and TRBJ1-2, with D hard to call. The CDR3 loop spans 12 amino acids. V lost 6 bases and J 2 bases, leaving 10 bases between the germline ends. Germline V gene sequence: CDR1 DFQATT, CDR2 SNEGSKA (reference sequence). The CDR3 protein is CSADWPNYGYTF. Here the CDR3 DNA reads TGCAGTGCGGATTGGCCCAACTATGGCTACACCTTC.

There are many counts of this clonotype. The CDR3 nucleotides are TGTGCCAGCAGCTTAGAGCAAGATACGCAGTATTTT. It encodes CASSLEQDTQYF. This chain joins TRBV7-9 and TRBJ2-3; D unresolved. The length of the CDR3 is 12 residues. CDR1 SEHNR and CDR2 FQNEAQ come from the germline V gene (reference sequence). The V gene lost 1 base and the J gene lost 5 bases, with 4 bases spanning the gap.

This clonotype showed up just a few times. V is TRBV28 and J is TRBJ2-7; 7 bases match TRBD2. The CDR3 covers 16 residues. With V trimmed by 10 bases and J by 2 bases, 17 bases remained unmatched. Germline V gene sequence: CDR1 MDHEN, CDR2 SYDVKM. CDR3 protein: CATTTEAGAGTYEQYF. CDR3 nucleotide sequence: TGTGCCACCACGACGGAGGCGGGAGCAGGAACCTACGAGCAGTACTTC.

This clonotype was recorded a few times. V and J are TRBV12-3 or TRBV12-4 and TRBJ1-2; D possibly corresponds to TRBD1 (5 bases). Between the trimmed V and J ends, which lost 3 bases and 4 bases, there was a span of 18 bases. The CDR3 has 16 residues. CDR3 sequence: CASSLGQGPTTYGYTF. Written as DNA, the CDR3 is TGTGCCAGCAGTTTGGGGCAGGGCCCCACGACCTATGGCTACACCTTC.

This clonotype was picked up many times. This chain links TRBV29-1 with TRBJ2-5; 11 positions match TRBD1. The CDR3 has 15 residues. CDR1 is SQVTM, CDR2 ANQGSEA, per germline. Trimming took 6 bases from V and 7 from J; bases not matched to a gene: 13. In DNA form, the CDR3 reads TGCAGCGTGAGGGGCCGGGACAGGGGGTGGACGACCCAGTACTTC. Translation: CSVRGRDRGWTTQYF. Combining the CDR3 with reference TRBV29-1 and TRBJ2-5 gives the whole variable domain SAVISQKPSRDICQRGTSLTIQCQVDSQVTMMFWYRQQPGQSLTLIATANQGSEATYESGFVIDKFPISRPNLTFSTLTVSNMSPEDSSIYLCSVRGRDRGWTTQYFGPGTRLLVL.

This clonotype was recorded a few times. CDR3 sequence: CSVGQGEAFF. CDR3 nucleotide sequence: TGCAGCGTCGGACAGGGCGAAGCTTTCTTT. The V call is TRBV29-1, the J call TRBJ1-1, with 8 bases that match TRBD1. This CDR3 is 10 amino acids long. J lost 8 bases, V lost 6 bases, and 2 bases had no gene match. Germline-derived CDR1 and CDR2 are SQVTM and ANQGSEA. The entire variable domain, with the rest obtained from reference TRBV29-1 and TRBJ1-1, is as follows: SAVISQKPSRDICQRGTSLTIQCQVDSQVTMMFWYRQQPGQSLTLIATANQGSEATYESGFVIDKFPISRPNLTFSTLTVSNMSPEDSSIYLCSVGQGEAFFGQGTRLTVV.

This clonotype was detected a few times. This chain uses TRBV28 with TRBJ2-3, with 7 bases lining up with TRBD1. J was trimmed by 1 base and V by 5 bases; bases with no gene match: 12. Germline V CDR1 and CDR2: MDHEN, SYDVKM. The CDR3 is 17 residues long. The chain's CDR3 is CASSSRDRVRGTDTQYF. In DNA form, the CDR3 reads TGTGCCAGCAGTAGCCGAGACAGGGTGCGGGGCACAGATACGCAGTATTTT.